This T cell receptor beta chain is from a study of T cell responses to AZD1222 COVID-19 vaccine. Study-level background: Researchers grouped second doses given at about 4 or about 12 weeks into one pool.

A word on this clone: Its matching antigen is unknown.

The CDR3 is 15 amino acids. Germline CDR1 is MGHRA and CDR2 is YSYEKL. V was clipped by 3 bases and J by 6 bases, with 14 bases between them. The protocol was immunoSEQ multiplex PCR, while the TCRdb copy is restricted to in-frame clones and leaves out a portion. The sample consists of about 72,000 clones, roughly 84% of them appearing once. Notes on the study in general: Just a handful of AZD1222 recipients were seropositive at baseline.

The receptor was isolated from an adult in good health. The chain recombines TRBV4-1 with TRBJ1-4; D remains ambiguous. This sample comprised peripheral blood, obtained on day 0 of AZD1222 vaccination. CDR3 sequence (DNA): TGCGCCAGCAGCCAGGGATATGCCCTCGATGAAAAACTGTTTTTT. Translated, it gives CASSQGYALDEKLFF.